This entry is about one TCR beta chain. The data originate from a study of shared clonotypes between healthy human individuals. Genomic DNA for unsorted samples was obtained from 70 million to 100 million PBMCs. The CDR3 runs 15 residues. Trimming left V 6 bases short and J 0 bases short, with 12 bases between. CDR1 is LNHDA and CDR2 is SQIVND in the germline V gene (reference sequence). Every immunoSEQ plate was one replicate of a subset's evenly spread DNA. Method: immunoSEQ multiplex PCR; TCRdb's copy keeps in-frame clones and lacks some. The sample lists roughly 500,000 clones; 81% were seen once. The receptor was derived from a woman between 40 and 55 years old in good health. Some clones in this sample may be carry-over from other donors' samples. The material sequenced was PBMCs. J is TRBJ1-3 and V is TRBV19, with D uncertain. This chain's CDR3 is CASRKQRSSGNTIYF. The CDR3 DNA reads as TGTGCCAGTAGAAAACAGAGAAGCTCTGGAAACACCATATATTTT.